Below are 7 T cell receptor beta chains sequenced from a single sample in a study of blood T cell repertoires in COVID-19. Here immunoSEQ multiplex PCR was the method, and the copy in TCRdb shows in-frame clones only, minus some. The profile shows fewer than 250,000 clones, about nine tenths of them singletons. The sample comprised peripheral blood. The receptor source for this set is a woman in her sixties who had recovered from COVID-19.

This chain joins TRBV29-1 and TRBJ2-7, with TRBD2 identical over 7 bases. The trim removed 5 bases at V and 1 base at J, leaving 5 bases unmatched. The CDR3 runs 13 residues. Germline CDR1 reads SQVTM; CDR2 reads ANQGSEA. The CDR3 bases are TGCAGCGTTATTGGGGGGGGATCCTACGAGCAGTACTTC. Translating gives CSVIGGGSYEQYF.

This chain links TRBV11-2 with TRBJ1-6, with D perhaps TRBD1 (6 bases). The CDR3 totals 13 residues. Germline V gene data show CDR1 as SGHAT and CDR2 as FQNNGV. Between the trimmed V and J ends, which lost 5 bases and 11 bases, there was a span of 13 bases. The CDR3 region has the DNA TGTGCCAGCAGCAAACAGGGTACCCCACCCCTCCACTTT. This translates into CASSKQGTPPLHF.

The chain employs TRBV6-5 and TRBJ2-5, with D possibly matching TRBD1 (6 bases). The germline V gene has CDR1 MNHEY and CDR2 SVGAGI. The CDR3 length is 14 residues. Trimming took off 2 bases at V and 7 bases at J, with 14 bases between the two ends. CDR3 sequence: CASSYTGLHRTQYF. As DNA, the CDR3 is TGTGCCAGCAGTTACACAGGGCTTCATCGGACCCAGTACTTC.

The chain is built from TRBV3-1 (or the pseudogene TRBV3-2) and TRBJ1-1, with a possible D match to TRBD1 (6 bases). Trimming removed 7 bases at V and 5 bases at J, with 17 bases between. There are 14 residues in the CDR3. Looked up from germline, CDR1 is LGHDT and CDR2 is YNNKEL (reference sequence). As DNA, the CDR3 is TGTGCCAGCACCCCACTGGGGGACATAACTGAAGCTTTCTTT. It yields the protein CASTPLGDITEAFF.

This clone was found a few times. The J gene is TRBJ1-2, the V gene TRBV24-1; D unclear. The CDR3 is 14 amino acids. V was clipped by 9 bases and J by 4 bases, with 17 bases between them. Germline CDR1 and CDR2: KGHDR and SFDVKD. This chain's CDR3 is CATGAGGIGYGYTF. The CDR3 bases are TGTGCCACCGGAGCGGGAGGGATCGGCTATGGCTACACCTTC.

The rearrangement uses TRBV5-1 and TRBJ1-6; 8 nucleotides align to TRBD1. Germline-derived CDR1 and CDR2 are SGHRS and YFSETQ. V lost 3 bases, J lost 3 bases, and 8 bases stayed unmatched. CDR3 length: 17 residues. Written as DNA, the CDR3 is TGCGCCAGCAGCTCCCCACCGGGACAGGACTATAATTCACCCCTCCACTTT. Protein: CASSSPPGQDYNSPLHF.

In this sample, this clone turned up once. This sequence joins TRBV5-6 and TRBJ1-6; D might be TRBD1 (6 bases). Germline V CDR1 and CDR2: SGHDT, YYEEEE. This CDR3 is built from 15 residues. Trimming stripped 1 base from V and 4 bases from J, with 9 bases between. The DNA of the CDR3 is TGTGCCAGCAGCTTGTTGGGACATTATAATTCACCCCTCCACTTT. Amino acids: CASSLLGHYNSPLHF.